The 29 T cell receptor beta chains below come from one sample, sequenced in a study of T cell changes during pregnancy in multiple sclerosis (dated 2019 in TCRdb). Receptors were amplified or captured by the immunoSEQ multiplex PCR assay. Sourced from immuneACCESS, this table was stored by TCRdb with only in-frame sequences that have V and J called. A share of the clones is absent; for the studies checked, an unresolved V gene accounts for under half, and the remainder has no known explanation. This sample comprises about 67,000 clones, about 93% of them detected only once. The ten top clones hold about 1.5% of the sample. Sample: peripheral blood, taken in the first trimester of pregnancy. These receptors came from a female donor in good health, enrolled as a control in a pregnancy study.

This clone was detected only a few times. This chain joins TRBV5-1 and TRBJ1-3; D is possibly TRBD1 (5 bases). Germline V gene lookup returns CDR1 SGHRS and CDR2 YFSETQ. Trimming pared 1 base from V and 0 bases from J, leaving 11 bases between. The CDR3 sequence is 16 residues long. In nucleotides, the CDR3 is TGCGCCAGCAGCTTGCTACAGGCTTTCTCTGGAAACACCATATATTTT. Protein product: CASSLLQAFSGNTIYF.

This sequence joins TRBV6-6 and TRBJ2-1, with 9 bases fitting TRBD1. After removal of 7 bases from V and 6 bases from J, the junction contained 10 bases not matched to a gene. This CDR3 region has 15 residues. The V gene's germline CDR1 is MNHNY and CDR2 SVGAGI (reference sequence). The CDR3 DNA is TGTGCCAGCAACCACCGGGACAGGGTGTCCAATGAGCAGTTCTTC. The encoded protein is CASNHRDRVSNEQFF.

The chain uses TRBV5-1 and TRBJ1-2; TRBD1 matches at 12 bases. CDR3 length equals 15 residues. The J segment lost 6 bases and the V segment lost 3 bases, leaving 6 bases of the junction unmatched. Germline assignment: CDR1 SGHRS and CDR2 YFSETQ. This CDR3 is CASSSGTGGFDGYTF. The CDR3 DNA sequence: TGCGCCAGCAGCTCTGGGACAGGGGGCTTTGATGGCTACACCTTC.

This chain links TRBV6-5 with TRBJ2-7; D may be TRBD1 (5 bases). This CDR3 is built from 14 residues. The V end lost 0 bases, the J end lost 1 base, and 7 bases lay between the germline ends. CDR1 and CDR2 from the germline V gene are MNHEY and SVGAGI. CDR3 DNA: TGTGCCAGCAGTTACTCAAGGGGATCCTACGAGCAGTACTTC. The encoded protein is CASSYSRGSYEQYF.

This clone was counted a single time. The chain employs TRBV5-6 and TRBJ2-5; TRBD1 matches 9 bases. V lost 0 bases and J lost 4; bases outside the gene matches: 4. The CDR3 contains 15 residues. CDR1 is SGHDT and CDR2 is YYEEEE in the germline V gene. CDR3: CASSLEHRGRETQYF. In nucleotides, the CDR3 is TGTGCCAGCAGCTTGGAACACAGGGGGCGAGAGACCCAGTACTTC.

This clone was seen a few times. The CDR3 sequence: CASSARDRAMNTEAFF. The CDR3, as DNA: TGCGCCAGCAGCGCCCGGGACAGAGCTATGAACACTGAAGCTTTCTTT. This sequence joins TRBV4-1 and TRBJ1-1, with 7 bases identical to TRBD1. V shed 5 bases, J shed 0 bases, and the junction held 9 bases outside the gene matches. Germline CDR1 reads MGHRA; CDR2 reads YSYEKL. CDR3 length equals 16 residues.

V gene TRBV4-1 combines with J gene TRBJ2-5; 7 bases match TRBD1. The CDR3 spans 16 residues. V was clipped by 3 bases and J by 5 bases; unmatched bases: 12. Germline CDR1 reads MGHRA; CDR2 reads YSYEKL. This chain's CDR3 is CASSQQGVNLIETQYF. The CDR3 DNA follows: TGCGCCAGCAGCCAGCAGGGGGTCAACTTGATCGAGACCCAGTACTTC.

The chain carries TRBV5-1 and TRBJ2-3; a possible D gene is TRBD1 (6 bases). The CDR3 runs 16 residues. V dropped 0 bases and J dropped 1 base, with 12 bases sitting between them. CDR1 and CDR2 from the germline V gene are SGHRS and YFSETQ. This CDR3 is CASSLDRAGGTDTQYF. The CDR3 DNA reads TGCGCCAGCAGCTTGGATCGGGCAGGGGGCACAGATACGCAGTATTTT.

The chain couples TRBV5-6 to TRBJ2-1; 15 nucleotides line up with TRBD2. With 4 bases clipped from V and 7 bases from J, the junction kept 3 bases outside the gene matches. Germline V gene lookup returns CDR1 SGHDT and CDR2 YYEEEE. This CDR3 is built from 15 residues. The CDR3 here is CASSAGLAGGNEQFF. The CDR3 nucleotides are TGTGCCAGCAGCGCAGGACTAGCGGGAGGGAATGAGCAGTTCTTC.

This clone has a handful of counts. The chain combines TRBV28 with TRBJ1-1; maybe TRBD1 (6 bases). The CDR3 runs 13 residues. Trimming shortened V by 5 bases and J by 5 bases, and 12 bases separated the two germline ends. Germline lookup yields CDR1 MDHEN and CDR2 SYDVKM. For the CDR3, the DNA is TGTGCCAGCAGTGTTACAGGGAGAACTGAAGCTTTCTTT. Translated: CASSVTGRTEAFF.

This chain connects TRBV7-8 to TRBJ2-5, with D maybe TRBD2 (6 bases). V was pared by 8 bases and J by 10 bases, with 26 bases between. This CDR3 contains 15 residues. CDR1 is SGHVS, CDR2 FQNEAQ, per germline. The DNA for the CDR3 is TGTGCCAGCCGCGGAACCAGACCATCCTATAGCGGCCAGTACTTC. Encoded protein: CASRGTRPSYSGQYF.

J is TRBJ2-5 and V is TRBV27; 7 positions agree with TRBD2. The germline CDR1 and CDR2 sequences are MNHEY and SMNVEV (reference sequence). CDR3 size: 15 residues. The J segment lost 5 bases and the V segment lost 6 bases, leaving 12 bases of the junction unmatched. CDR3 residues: CASSLSPGGRETQYF. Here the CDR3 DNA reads TGTGCCAGCAGCCTCTCCCCGGGAGGTAGGGAGACCCAGTACTTC.

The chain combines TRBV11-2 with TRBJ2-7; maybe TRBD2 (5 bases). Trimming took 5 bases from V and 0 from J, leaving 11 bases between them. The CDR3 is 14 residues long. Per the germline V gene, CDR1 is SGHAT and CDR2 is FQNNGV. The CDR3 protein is CASSLVTSSYEQYF. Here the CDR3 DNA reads TGTGCCAGCAGCCTAGTCACTAGCTCCTACGAGCAGTACTTC.

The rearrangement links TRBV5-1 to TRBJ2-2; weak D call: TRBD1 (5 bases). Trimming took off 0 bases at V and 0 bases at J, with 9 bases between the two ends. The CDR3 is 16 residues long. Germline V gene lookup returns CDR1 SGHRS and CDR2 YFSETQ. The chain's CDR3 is CASSLGGGANTGELFF. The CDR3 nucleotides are TGCGCCAGCAGCTTGGGGGGCGGCGCGAACACCGGGGAGCTGTTTTTT.

The CDR3 nucleotides are TGTGCCAGTAGCCGACTTGGACAGGGGCCCTACGAGCAGTACTTC. Translated, it gives CASSRLGQGPYEQYF. The J gene is TRBJ2-7, the V gene TRBV19; 9 nucleotides match TRBD1. The CDR3 sequence is 15 residues long. The V segment lost 6 bases and the J segment 2 bases; nucleotides outside the gene matches: 8. The germline V gene encodes CDR1 LNHDA and CDR2 SQIVND (reference sequence).

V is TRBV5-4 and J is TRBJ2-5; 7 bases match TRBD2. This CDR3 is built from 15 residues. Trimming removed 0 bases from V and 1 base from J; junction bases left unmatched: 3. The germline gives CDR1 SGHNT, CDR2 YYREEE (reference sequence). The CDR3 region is CASSLDGRAQETQYF. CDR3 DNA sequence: TGTGCCAGCAGCTTGGATGGGAGGGCCCAAGAGACCCAGTACTTC.

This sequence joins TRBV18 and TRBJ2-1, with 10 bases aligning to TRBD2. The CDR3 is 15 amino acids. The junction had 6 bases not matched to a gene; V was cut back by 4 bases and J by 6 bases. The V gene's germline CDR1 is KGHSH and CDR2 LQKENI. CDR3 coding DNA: TGTGCCAGCTCACAGGGACTAGCGAGCCCCAATGAGCAGTTCTTC. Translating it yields CASSQGLASPNEQFF.

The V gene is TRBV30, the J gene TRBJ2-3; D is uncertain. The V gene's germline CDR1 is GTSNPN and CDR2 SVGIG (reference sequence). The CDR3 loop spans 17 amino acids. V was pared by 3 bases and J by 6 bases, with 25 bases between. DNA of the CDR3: TGTGCCTGGAGCTCTTTTATTTACTCGGTACTCGTGGATACGCAGTATTTT. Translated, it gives CAWSSFIYSVLVDTQYF.

This chain's CDR3 is CASSSTTGGYEQYF. In DNA, the CDR3 is TGTGCCAGTAGTTCGACGACAGGGGGTTACGAGCAGTACTTC. The chain carries TRBV19 and TRBJ2-7, with 9 bases lining up with TRBD1. This CDR3 has 14 amino acids. Germline V gene sequence: CDR1 LNHDA, CDR2 SQIVND (reference sequence). V was clipped by 5 bases and J by 4 bases; unmatched bases: 6.

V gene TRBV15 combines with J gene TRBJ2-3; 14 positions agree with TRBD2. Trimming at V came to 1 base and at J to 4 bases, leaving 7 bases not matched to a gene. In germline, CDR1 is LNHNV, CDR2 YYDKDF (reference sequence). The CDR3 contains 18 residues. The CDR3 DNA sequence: TGTGCCACCAGCAGAGCAGAGACTAGCGGGAGGGCCTCAGATACGCAGTATTTT. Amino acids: CATSRAETSGRASDTQYF.

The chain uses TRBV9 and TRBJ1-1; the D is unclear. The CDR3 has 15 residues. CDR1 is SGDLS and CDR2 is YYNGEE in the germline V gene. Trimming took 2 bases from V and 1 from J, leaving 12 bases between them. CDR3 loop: CASSVLGSGNTEAFF. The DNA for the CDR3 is TGTGCCAGCAGCGTCTTAGGGAGCGGGAACACTGAAGCTTTCTTT.

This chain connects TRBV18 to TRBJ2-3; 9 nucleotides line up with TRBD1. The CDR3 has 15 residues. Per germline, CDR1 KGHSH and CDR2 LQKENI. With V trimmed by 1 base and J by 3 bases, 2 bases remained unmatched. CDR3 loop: CASSPRGTGTDTQYF. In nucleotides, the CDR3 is TGTGCCAGCTCACCACGGGGGACAGGGACAGATACGCAGTATTTT.

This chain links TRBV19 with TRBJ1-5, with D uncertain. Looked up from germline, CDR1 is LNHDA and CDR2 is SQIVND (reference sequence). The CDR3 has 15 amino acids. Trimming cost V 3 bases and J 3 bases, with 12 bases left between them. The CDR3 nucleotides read TGTGCCAGTAGTATGATTAGAAGCTACAATCAGCCCCAGCATTTT. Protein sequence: CASSMIRSYNQPQHF. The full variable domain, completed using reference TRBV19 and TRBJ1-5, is DGGITQSPKYLFRKEGQNVTLSCEQNLNHDAMYWYRQDPGQGLRLIYYSQIVNDFQKGDIAEGYSVSREKKESFPLTVTSAQKNPTAFYLCASSMIRSYNQPQHFGDGTRLSIL.

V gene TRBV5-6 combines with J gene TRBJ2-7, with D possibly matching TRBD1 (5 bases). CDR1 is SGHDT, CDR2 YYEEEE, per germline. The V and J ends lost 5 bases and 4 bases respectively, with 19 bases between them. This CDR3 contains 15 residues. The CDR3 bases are TGTGCCAGCAGGATATGGGGCCTCGTCCCGTACGAGCAGTACTTC. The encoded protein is CASRIWGLVPYEQYF.

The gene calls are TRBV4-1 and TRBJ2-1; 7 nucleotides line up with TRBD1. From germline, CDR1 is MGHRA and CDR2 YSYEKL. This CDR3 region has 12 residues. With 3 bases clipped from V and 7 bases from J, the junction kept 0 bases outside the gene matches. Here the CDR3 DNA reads TGCGCCAGCAGCCAGGACAGGAATGAGCAGTTCTTC. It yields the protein CASSQDRNEQFF.

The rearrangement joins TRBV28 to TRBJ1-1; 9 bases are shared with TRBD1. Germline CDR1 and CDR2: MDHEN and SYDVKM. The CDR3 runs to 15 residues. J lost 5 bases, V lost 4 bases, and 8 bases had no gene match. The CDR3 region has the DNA TGTGCCAGCAGTTCCGAAGGGACAGGGAAGACTGAAGCTTTCTTT. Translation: CASSSEGTGKTEAFF.

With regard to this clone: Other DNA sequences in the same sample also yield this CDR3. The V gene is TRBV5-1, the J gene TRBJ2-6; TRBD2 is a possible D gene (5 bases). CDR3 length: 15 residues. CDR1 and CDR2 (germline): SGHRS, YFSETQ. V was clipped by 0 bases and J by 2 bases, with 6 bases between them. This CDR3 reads CASSLGGTGANVLTF. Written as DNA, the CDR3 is TGCGCCAGCAGCTTGGGAGGGACTGGGGCCAACGTCCTGACTTTC.

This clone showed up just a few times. The CDR3 DNA follows: TGTGCCAGCAGCGTCTTCGGCGGGAGCGCAGATACGCAGTATTTT. It is translated as CASSVFGGSADTQYF. This chain joins TRBV6-4 and TRBJ2-3; 7 positions match TRBD2. The CDR3 is 15 residues long. Germline V gene data show CDR1 as MRHNA and CDR2 as SNTAGT. The V and J ends lost 6 bases and 4 bases, in that order; junction bases with no gene match: 10.

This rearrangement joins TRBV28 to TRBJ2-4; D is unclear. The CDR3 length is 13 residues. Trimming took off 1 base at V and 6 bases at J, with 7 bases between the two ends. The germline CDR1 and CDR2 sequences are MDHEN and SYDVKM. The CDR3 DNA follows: TGTGCCAGCAGTTTATCCTCCCGAAACATTCAGTACTTC. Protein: CASSLSSRNIQYF.